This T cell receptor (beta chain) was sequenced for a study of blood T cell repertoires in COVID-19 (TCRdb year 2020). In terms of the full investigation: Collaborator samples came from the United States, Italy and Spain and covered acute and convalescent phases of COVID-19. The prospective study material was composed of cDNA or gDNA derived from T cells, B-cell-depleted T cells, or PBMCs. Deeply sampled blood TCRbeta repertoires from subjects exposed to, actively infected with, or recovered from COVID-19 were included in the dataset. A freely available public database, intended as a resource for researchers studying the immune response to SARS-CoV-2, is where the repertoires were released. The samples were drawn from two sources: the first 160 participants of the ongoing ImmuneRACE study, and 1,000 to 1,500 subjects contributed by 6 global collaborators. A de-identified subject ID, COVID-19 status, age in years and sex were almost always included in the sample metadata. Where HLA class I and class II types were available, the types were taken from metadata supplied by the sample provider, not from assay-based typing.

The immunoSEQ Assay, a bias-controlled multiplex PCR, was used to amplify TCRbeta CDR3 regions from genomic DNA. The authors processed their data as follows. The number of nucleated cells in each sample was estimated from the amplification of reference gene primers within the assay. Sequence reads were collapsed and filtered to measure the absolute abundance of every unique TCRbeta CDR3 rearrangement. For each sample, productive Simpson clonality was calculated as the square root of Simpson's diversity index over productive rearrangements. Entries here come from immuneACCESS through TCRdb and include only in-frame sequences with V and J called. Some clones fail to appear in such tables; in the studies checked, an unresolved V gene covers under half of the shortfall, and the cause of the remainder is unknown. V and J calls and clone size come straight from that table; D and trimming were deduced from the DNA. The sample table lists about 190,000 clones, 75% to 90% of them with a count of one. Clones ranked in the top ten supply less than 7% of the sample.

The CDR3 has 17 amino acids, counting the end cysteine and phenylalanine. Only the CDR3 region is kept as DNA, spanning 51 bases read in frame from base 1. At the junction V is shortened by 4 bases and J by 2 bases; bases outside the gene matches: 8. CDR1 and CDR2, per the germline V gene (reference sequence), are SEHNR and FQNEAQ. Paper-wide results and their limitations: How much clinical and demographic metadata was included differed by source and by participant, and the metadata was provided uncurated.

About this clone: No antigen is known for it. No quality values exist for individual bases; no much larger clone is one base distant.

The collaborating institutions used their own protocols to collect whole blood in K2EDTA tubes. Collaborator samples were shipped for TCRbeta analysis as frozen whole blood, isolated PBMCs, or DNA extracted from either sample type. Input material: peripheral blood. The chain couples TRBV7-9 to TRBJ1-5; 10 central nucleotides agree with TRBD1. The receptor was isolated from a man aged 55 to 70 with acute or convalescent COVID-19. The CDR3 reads CASSYTGTGDGNQPQHF. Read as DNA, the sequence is TGTGCCAGCAGCTATACCGGGACAGGGGACGGCAATCAGCCCCAGCATTTT.